Listed below are T cell receptor beta chains from one sample, sequenced in a study of blood T cells in healthy people across ages. TCRdb passed the 5' RACE reads through MiXCR, listing each CDR3 protein once. The sample yields 1.5 million to 2 million distinct CDR3 sequences, about 32% seen once. The sequencing input was blood. All receptors come from a woman in her twenties or thirties in good health. The CDR3 runs from the conserved cysteine through the conserved F or W. The D gene is left open where the match is weak. Expanded clones are given a class, and other clones once, few, many or no size at all.

clone_size	j_call	d_call	v_call	cdr3_aa	cdr3_nt
-	TRBJ1-1	-	TRBV5-6	CASSCNPVNTEAFF	TGTGCCAGCAGCTGTAATCCAGTGAACACTGAAGCTTTCTTT
-	TRBJ1-2	-	TRBV30	CAWTPGAIDYGYTF	TGTGCCTGGACCCCAGGGGCGATAGACTATGGCTACACCTTC
-	TRBJ2-5	TRBD1	TRBV13	CASSSRGRGLQETQYF	TGTGCCAGCAGCTCGAGGGGCAGGGGGCTCCAAGAGACCCAGTACTTC
few	TRBJ2-1	TRBD2	TRBV27	CASSSPRTSGHNEQFF	TGTGCCAGCAGTTCGCCAAGGACTAGCGGACACAATGAGCAGTTCTTC
few	TRBJ2-1	TRBD1	TRBV7-9	CASSKTPGQDRFSYNEQFF	TGTGCCAGCAGTAAAACCCCGGGACAGGACCGATTCTCCTACAATGAGCAGTTCTTC
-	TRBJ2-7	-	TRBV5-5	CASSLKSGNYEQYF	TGTGCCAGCAGCTTGAAGTCAGGGAACTACGAGCAGTACTTC
-	TRBJ1-1	-	TRBV20-1	CSARGQTNTEAFF	TGCAGTGCCAGGGGACAAACAAACACTGAAGCTTTCTTT
few	TRBJ2-4	-	TRBV5-1	CASSLDGDSRNIQYF	TGCGCCAGCAGCTTGGACGGTGACTCTAGAAACATTCAGTACTTC
few	TRBJ1-1	TRBD1	TRBV10-3	CAISLQGGDTEAFF	TGTGCCATCAGTTTACAGGGGGGGGACACTGAAGCTTTCTTT
few	TRBJ1-1	-	TRBV7-6	CASSFGPGFEAFF	TGTGCCAGCAGCTTCGGACCAGGGTTTGAAGCTTTCTTT
many	TRBJ2-1	-	TRBV7-2	CASSEGTWDEQFF	TGTGCCAGCAGCGAAGGGACCTGGGATGAGCAGTTCTTC
-	TRBJ2-1	-	TRBV11-2	CASSLGAYSYNEQFF	TGTGCCAGCAGCTTAGGGGCTTATTCCTACAATGAGCAGTTCTTC
-	TRBJ2-1	TRBD1	TRBV5-1	CASSLEQGKFF	TGCGCCAGCAGCTTGGAACAGGGGAAGTTCTTC
-	TRBJ1-6	-	TRBV27	CASSFFGSSSPLHF	-
-	TRBJ2-7	-	TRBV2	CANQRVLYEQYF	TGTGCCAACCAGCGGGTCCTTTACGAGCAGTACTTC
-	TRBJ2-5	-	TRBV3-1	CASSPLGGQYEQYF	TGTGCCAGCAGCCCCCTCGGGGGGCAGTATGAGCAGTACTTC
-	TRBJ2-3	-	TRBV6-2/TRBV6-3	CASQRPLSTDTQYF	TGTGCCAGCCAAAGACCTTTAAGCACAGATACGCAGTATTTT
-	TRBJ2-7	-	TRBV9	CASSPTGTLLRGGYEQYF	TGTGCCAGCAGCCCGACCGGGACCCTTTTGAGGGGAGGATACGAGCAGTACTTC
-	TRBJ2-1	TRBD2	TRBV12-3/TRBV12-4	CASSIIAGGNNAQFF	TGTGCCAGCAGTATCATAGCGGGAGGGAACAATGCGCAGTTCTTC
-	TRBJ2-2	TRBD2	TRBV6-1	CASSDGLAGPRTGELFF	TGTGCCAGCAGTGACGGACTAGCGGGGCCTCGGACCGGGGAGCTGTTTTTT
many	TRBJ2-7	-	TRBV12-3/TRBV12-4	CASSLMGYEQYF	TGTGCCAGCAGTTTGATGGGGTACGAGCAGTACTTC
-	TRBJ2-7	-	TRBV13	CASSLGAGVRETRYF	TGTGCCAGCAGCTTAGGGGCAGGGGTAAGGGAGACCCGGTACTTC
-	TRBJ2-3	TRBD2	TRBV20-1	CSAKALAGRSDTQYF	TGCAGTGCAAAAGCACTAGCGGGGCGATCAGATACGCAGTATTTT
few	TRBJ2-1	TRBD2	TRBV4-1	CASSQEGPSGVYNEQFF	TGCGCCAGCAGCCAAGAAGGTCCTAGCGGGGTCTACAATGAGCAGTTCTTC
few	TRBJ2-2	-	TRBV7-2	CAEGRRGLNTGELFF	TGTGCCGAGGGGAGGCGGGGACTGAACACCGGGGAGCTGTTTTTT
few	TRBJ2-1	-	TRBV20-1	CSARDREFYNEQFF	TGCAGTGCTAGAGATCGGGAGTTTTACAATGAGCAGTTCTTC
-	TRBJ2-7	-	TRBV28	CASSFHGRTVYEQYF	TGTGCCAGCAGTTTCCATGGACGTACTGTCTACGAGCAGTACTTC
once	TRBJ2-1	-	TRBV6-1	CASSEAGRSYNEQFF	TGTGCCAGCAGTGAAGCGGGACGGAGCTACAATGAGCAGTTCTTC
-	TRBJ2-3	TRBD2	TRBV7-2	CASSPIAGGLDTQYF	TGTGCCAGCAGCCCGATAGCGGGGGGGCTTGATACGCAGTATTTT
few	TRBJ2-7	-	TRBV20-1	CSARGGRGLTEQYF	TGCAGTGCTAGAGGAGGTAGGGGGTTAACCGAGCAGTACTTC
-	TRBJ2-1	-	TRBV11-2	CASSFFDQVASSYNEQFF	TGTGCCAGCAGCTTCTTCGACCAGGTCGCGAGCTCCTACAATGAGCAGTTCTTC
-	TRBJ2-5	TRBD2	TRBV20-1	CSASFFGGGYLETQYF	TGCAGTGCTTCCTTTTTTGGGGGGGGTTACCTAGAGACCCAGTACTTC
-	TRBJ2-1	-	TRBV12-3/TRBV12-4	CASSPDRTSYNEQFF	TGTGCCAGCAGCCCGGACAGAACTTCCTACAATGAGCAGTTCTTC
-	TRBJ1-6	-	TRBV21-1	CASSSNFSSMRSPLHF	TGTGCCAGCAGCAGCAACTTCTCCTCCATGAGATCACCCCTCCACTTT
-	TRBJ2-1	-	TRBV27	CASSSDKMGNEQFF	TGTGCCAGCAGTTCCGACAAGATGGGCAATGAGCAGTTCTTC